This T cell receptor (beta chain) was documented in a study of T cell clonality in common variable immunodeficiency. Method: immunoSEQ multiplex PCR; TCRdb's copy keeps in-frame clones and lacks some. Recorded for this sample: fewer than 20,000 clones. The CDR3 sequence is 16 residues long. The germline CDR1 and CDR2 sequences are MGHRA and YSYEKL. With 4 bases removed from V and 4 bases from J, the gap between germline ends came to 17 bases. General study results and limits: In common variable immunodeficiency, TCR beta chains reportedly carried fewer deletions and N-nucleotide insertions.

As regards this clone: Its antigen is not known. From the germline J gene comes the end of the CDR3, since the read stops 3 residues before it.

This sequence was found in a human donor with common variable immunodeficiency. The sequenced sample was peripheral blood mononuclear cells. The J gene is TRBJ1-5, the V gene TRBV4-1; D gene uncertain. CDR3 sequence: CASSLTGSSSNQPQHF. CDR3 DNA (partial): TGCGCCAGCAGCCTTACGGGGTCCTCCTCTAATCAGCCC.